This T cell receptor beta chain was recorded in a study of PD-L1 blockade in urothelial cancer. Across the whole study: Men with urothelial cancer arising in the bladder made up most of the roughly 30 patients.

This CDR3 has 18 amino acids. Germline CDR1 reads SEHNR; CDR2 reads FQNEAQ (reference sequence). The junction had 9 bases not matched to a gene; V was cut back by 2 bases and J by 0 bases. The time point is: pretreatment peripheral blood. The number of samples from each patient was between 1 and 8, taken pretreatment and on-treatment. The assay was immunoSEQ multiplex PCR, and TCRdb's table has in-frame clones only and misses some. The table shows 30,000 to 40,000 clones, with 91% occurring only once. This TCR came from a woman in her fifties or sixties with urothelial cancer. The chain employs TRBV7-9 and TRBJ2-2; 7 nucleotides align to TRBD1. Sequencing used PBMCs, obtained around atezolizumab (anti-PD-L1) treatment. The CDR3 coding sequence is TGTGCCAGCAGCTTACTCCTCGTGACAGGGTCGAACACCGGGGAGCTGTTTTTT. It yields the protein CASSLLLVTGSNTGELFF. Full variable domain (rest looked up from reference TRBV7-9 and TRBJ2-2): DTGVSQNPRHKITKRGQNVTFRCDPISEHNRLYWYRQTLGQGPEFLTYFQNEAQLEKSRLLSDRFSAERPKGSFSTLEIQRTEQGDSAMYLCASSLLLVTGSNTGELFFGEGSRLTVL.